The 5 T cell receptor beta chains in this list originate from one sample, sequenced in a study of molecular identifiers for immune sequencing clone quantification. TCRdb recomputed calls from the PCR reads with MiXCR, one row per CDR3 protein. Here the sample spans approximately 500,000 distinct CDR3 sequences, less than 30% being singletons. Input material: naive CD8+ T cells from blood, with Jurkat cell RNA spiked in. Subset here: FACS-sorted CD8+CD4-CCR7+CD45RA+ naive T cells. These receptors came from a human donor in good health. Some libraries in this study had Jurkat cell RNA spiked in.

This clonotype was found many times. The CDR3 sequence: CASSLLLNTDTQYF. DNA for the CDR3: TGTGCCAGCAGCTTACTCCTTAACACAGATACGCAGTATTTT. This chain joins TRBV7-3 and TRBJ2-3; D gene unclear. Germline CDR1 and CDR2: SGHTA and FQGTGA. V lost 2 bases and J 2 bases, leaving 8 bases between the germline ends. There are 14 residues in the CDR3.

The sample holds many counts of this clonotype. The chain has TRBV9 and TRBJ1-2, with D possibly being TRBD1 (6 bases). Deletions cut 3 bases from V and 1 base from J, with 16 bases between. Looked up from germline, CDR1 is SGDLS and CDR2 is YYNGEE. The CDR3 consists of 16 residues. CDR3 sequence: CASSAPDRVLNYGYTF. The CDR3 DNA is TGTGCCAGCAGCGCACCGGACAGAGTACTTAACTATGGCTACACCTTC. The full variable domain, in which reference TRBV9 and TRBJ1-2 provide the parts outside the CDR3, is DSGVTQTPKHLITATGQRVTLRCSPRSGDLSVYWYQQSLDQGLQFLIQYYNGEERAKGNILERFSAQQFPDLHSELNLSSLELGDSALYFCASSAPDRVLNYGYTFGSGTRLTVV.

This chain joins TRBV2 and TRBJ2-1, with TRBD1 matching 9 bases. Per the germline V gene, CDR1 is SNHLY and CDR2 is FYNNEI. The V segment lost 11 bases and the J segment 8 bases; nucleotides outside the gene matches: 13. The CDR3 totals 14 residues. CDR3 in amino acids: CACLGTGQRDEQFF. DNA for the CDR3: TGTGCCTGTCTGGGGACAGGGCAGAGGGATGAGCAGTTCTTC. The variable domain in full, completed from reference TRBV2 and TRBJ2-1, reads EPEVTQTPSHQVTQMGQEVILRCVPISNHLYFYWYRQILGQKVEFLVSFYNNEISEKSEIFDDQFSVERPDGSNFTLKIRSTKLEDSAMYFCACLGTGQRDEQFFGPGTRLTVL.

On this clonotype: One end of the junction does not line up with germline, which may come from a read error. This chain joins TRBV12-3 or TRBV12-4 and TRBJ2-3; TRBD2 is a possible D gene (5 bases). CDR3 length: 13 amino acids. The CDR3 spells CASSPGSTDTQDF. The DNA of the CDR3 is TGTGCCAGCTCACCGGGGAGTACAGATACGCAGGATTTT.

This clonotype was counted a few times. The J gene is TRBJ1-1, the V gene TRBV12-3 or TRBV12-4; 8 nucleotides match TRBD1. Losses at the gene ends were 5 bases for V and 1 base for J; bases not matched to a gene: 6. This CDR3 has 15 residues. CDR3 region: CASSTSDRANTEAFF. The CDR3 coding sequence is TGTGCCAGCAGTACCTCGGACAGGGCGAACACTGAAGCTTTCTTT.